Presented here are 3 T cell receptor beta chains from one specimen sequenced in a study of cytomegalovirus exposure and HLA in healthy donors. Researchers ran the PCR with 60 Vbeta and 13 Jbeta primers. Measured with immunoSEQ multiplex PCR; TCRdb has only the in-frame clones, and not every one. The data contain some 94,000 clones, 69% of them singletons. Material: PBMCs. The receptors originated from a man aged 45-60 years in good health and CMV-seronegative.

The CDR3 bases are TGTGCCAGCAGCGTAGATCCAGCGGGGGGTGCGGACGAGCAGTACTTC. Translating it yields CASSVDPAGGADEQYF. The chain employs TRBV9 and TRBJ2-7, with 9 bases lining up with TRBD2. CDR3 length: 16 amino acids. Losses at the gene ends were 0 bases for V and 5 bases for J; bases not matched to a gene: 9. Germline CDR1 is SGDLS and CDR2 is YYNGEE.

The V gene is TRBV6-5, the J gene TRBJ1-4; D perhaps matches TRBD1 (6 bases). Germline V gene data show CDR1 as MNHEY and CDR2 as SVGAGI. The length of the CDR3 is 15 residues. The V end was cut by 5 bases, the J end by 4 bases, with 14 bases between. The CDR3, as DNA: TGTGCCAGCAGTACCTACAGGGACGGTAATGAAAAACTGTTTTTT. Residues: CASSTYRDGNEKLFF.

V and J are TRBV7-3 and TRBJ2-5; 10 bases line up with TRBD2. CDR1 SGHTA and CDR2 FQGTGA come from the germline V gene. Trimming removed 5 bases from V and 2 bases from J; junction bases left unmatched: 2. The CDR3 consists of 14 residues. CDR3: CASSGSGGQETQYF. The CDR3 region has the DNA TGTGCCAGCAGCGGTAGCGGGGGGCAAGAGACCCAGTACTTC. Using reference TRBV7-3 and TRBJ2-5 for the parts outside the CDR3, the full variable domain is GAGVSQTPSNKVTEKGKYVELRCDPISGHTALYWYRQSLGQGPEFLIYFQGTGAADDSGLPNDRFFAVRPEGSVSTLKIQRTERGDSAVYLCASSGSGGQETQYFGPGTRLLVL.